A selection of T cell receptor beta chains follows, all from one sample in a study of shared clonotypes between healthy human individuals. The method was immunoSEQ multiplex PCR; TCRdb's version includes in-frame clones alone and lacks a portion of them. This table holds over a million clones, around 82% found once. Sequencing was carried out using memory CD4+ T cells from PBMCs. Receptors were obtained from a man between 18 and 35 years old in good health. Some clones in this sample may be carry-over from other donors' samples. Both conserved end residues are part of each CDR3. The order of the fields is V gene, clone size, J gene, D gene, CDR3 protein, CDR3 DNA. D genes are given only for firm matches. Rows give clone size only sometimes, using once, few, many, or a class for an expanded clone.

TRBV5-5	.	TRBJ1-2	.	CASSLDRPMGYGYTF	TGTGCCAGCAGCTTGGACAGGCCCATGGGCTATGGCTACACCTTC
TRBV29-1	.	TRBJ2-1	TRBD1	CSVEWRDRGDNEQFF	TGCAGCGTTGAATGGCGGGACAGGGGTGACAATGAGCAGTTCTTC
TRBV28	many	TRBJ2-7	TRBD2	CASSPGTISSYEQYF	TGTGCCAGCAGCCCTGGGACTATAAGCTCCTACGAGCAGTACTTC
TRBV7-9	many	TRBJ2-2	TRBD1	CASRGTGIGELFF	TGTGCCAGCAGGGGGACAGGGATCGGGGAGCTGTTTTTT
TRBV11-3	many	TRBJ1-1	.	CASSLGANTEAFF	TGTGCCAGCAGCTTAGGGGCGAACACTGAAGCTTTCTTT
TRBV27	.	TRBJ2-5	.	CASSWGYQETQYF	TGTGCCAGCAGTTGGGGGTACCAAGAGACCCAGTACTTC
TRBV27	.	TRBJ1-1	.	CASSLFGVHSTEAFF	TGTGCCAGCAGTTTATTCGGGGTGCATAGCACTGAAGCTTTCTTT
TRBV5-4	.	TRBJ1-4	TRBD1	CASSLVRAGGGEKLFF	TGTGCCAGCAGCTTGGTTAGGGCAGGGGGAGGTGAAAAACTGTTTTTT
TRBV5-6	.	TRBJ1-2	.	CASSLVDSRVGYTF	TGTGCCAGCAGCTTGGTTGATTCCAGGGTTGGCTACACCTTC
TRBV30	.	TRBJ1-1	.	CAWSARTEAFF	TGTGCCTGGAGTGCCCGCACTGAAGCTTTCTTT
TRBV4-2	once	TRBJ2-1	.	CASSQERQRDEQFF	TGTGCCAGCAGCCAAGAAAGACAAAGAGATGAGCAGTTCTTC
TRBV11-2	few	TRBJ1-4	.	CASSLDSRVGKLFF	TGTGCCAGCAGCTTAGACTCAAGGGTGGGGAAACTGTTTTTT
TRBV5-1	.	TRBJ2-5	.	CASSLEGERALETQYF	TGCGCCAGCAGCTTGGAGGGTGAGCGGGCCCTTGAGACCCAGTACTTC
TRBV6-7	.	TRBJ2-3	TRBD2	CASRTPGTSGRRDTQYF	TGTGCCAGCAGAACCCCCGGGACTAGCGGGAGGAGGGATACGCAGTATTTT
TRBV7-9	few	TRBJ2-5	.	CATSSGMSETQYF	TGTGCCACTTCGTCAGGGATGAGTGAGACCCAGTACTTC
TRBV7-3	.	TRBJ2-3	TRBD2	CASSLGTSGFTDTQYF	TGTGCCAGCAGCTTAGGGACTAGCGGTTTCACAGATACGCAGTATTTT
TRBV7-9	few	TRBJ1-1	.	CASRHDSLNTEAFF	TGTGCCAGCAGACATGACAGTCTGAACACTGAAGCTTTCTTT
TRBV2	.	TRBJ1-1	.	CASSEFQAFNTEAFF	TGTGCCAGCAGTGAATTTCAGGCCTTCAACACTGAAGCTTTCTTT
TRBV5-4	.	TRBJ2-5	TRBD2	CASSSGTSGSGETQYF	TGTGCCAGCAGCTCTGGGACTAGCGGGAGCGGGGAGACCCAGTACTTC
TRBV5-6	.	TRBJ1-1	TRBD1	CASSLGQGVVRAFF	TGTGCCAGCAGCTTGGGACAGGGGGTAGTGCGAGCTTTCTTT
TRBV7-3	.	TRBJ2-1	TRBD2	CASSPQAGRDNEQFF	TGTGCCAGCAGCCCCCAAGCGGGGCGGGACAATGAGCAGTTCTTC
TRBV28	.	TRBJ2-5	.	CASSLGTRTVYF	TGTGCCAGCAGTTTAGGCACTCGAACCGTGTACTTC
TRBV29-1	.	TRBJ2-3	TRBD2	CSVHIAGGSTDTQYF	TGCAGCGTCCACATAGCGGGAGGTAGCACAGATACGCAGTATTTT
TRBV28	.	TRBJ1-3	.	CASSPPQGSGNTIYF	TGTGCCAGCAGTCCGCCGCAGGGGTCTGGAAACACCATATATTTT
TRBV7-3	.	TRBJ2-7	.	CASSLMGPPVLVYEQYF	TGTGCCAGCAGCTTAATGGGGCCACCGGTACTCGTTTACGAGCAGTACTTC
TRBV2	few	TRBJ2-7	TRBD1	CASAGTGSHEQYF	TGTGCCAGCGCCGGGACAGGGTCCCACGAGCAGTACTTC
TRBV6-1	few	TRBJ1-5	.	CASSEVGQNNQPQHF	TGTGCCAGCAGTGAAGTAGGACAGAACAATCAGCCCCAGCATTTT
TRBV7-3	.	TRBJ2-1	.	CASSPSLTSYSYNEQFF	TGTGCCAGCAGCCCAAGCTTGACTAGTTATTCCTACAATGAGCAGTTCTTC
TRBV4-3	few	TRBJ2-1	TRBD2	CASSQDLIRTSGFNEQFF	TGCGCCAGCAGCCAAGATCTGATTAGGACTAGCGGCTTTAATGAGCAGTTCTTC
TRBV6-1	.	TRBJ1-3	.	CASSETHRNTIYF	TGTGCCAGCAGTGAGACACACCGAAACACCATATATTTT
TRBV27	.	TRBJ1-4	.	CASGPYRTTNEKLFF	TGTGCCAGCGGCCCATATAGGACAACTAATGAAAAACTGTTTTTT
TRBV7-8	.	TRBJ1-3	.	CASSLSGGLGNTIYF	TGTGCCAGCAGCTTATCCGGGGGGCTTGGAAACACCATATATTTT
TRBV27	.	TRBJ1-2	TRBD1	CASSTRQGAYTF	TGTGCCAGCAGTACGCGACAGGGGGCCTACACCTTC
TRBV28	.	TRBJ1-4	TRBD1	CASSHRRQGNEKLFF	TGTGCCAGCAGTCACAGACGACAGGGGAATGAAAAACTGTTTTTT
TRBV30	.	TRBJ1-4	.	CACLGGFNEKLFF	TGTGCCTGCCTAGGTGGGTTTAATGAAAAACTGTTTTTT
TRBV5-4	.	TRBJ2-7	.	CASSPLGLTGARGEQHF	TGTGCCAGCAGTCCCCTGGGTCTAACGGGAGCGAGGGGGGAGCAGCACTTC
TRBV7-2	.	TRBJ2-4	TRBD2	CASSPALAGVLNIQYF	TGTGCCAGCAGCCCCGCACTAGCGGGAGTTCTAAACATTCAGTACTTC
TRBV6-5	.	TRBJ1-5	.	CASSAGGPQHF	TGTGCCAGCAGTGCCGGGGGGCCCCAGCATTTT
TRBV19	.	TRBJ2-7	TRBD1	CASSIERTGVYEQYF	TGTGCCAGTAGTATAGAACGGACAGGGGTCTACGAGCAGTACTTC
TRBV5-1	.	TRBJ2-1	.	CASSLGGLAALYNEQFF	TGCGCCAGCAGCTTGGGGGGGCTAGCGGCCTTATACAATGAGCAGTTCTTC
TRBV18	.	TRBJ2-2	.	CASSPYTTGTLGGELFF	TGTGCCAGCTCACCCTATACGACCGGGACACTTGGCGGGGAGCTGTTTTTT
TRBV7-8	.	TRBJ2-1	.	CASSLRGVRNEQFF	TGTGCCAGCAGCTTAAGGGGGGTCCGTAATGAGCAGTTCTTC
TRBV7-9	.	TRBJ2-3	.	CASSLYGLGGTDTQYF	TGTGCCAGCAGCTTATACGGCTTGGGGGGCACAGATACGCAGTATTTT